These 28 T cell receptor beta chains share one sample of origin, sequenced in a study of blood T cells in healthy people across ages. A J-beta primer mix and a sample-barcoded 5' primer were used in a second PCR of roughly 6 to 12 cycles. Each CDR3 protein is one row after TCRdb ran MiXCR on the 5' RACE reads. The data contain around 800,000 distinct CDR3 sequences, 44% of them singletons. The sequencing input was blood. The receptors were sampled from a man aged 60 to 75 in good health.

This chain joins TRBV10-3 and TRBJ1-2, with TRBD1 matching 9 bases. From germline, CDR1 is ENHRY and CDR2 SYGVKD. This CDR3 is built from 13 residues. J gave up 6 bases and V 9 bases, and 8 bases lay outside the gene matches. CDR3 DNA: TGTGCCATTACAGTACAGGGGGCACATGGCTACACCTTC. The encoded protein is CAITVQGAHGYTF.

The rearrangement joins TRBV7-9 to TRBJ1-6; D remains unclear. V lost 2 bases and J 7 bases, leaving 12 bases between the germline ends. This CDR3 has 15 residues. CDR1 and CDR2 from the germline V gene are SEHNR and FQNEAQ (reference sequence). The CDR3 region is CASSLSEGANSPLHF. The CDR3 DNA reads TGTGCCAGCAGCTTATCTGAGGGCGCAAATTCACCCCTCCACTTT.

This clonotype appeared a few times. The chain couples TRBV7-2 to TRBJ2-5; 7 bases are shared with TRBD2. The CDR3 contains 15 residues. Germline lookup yields CDR1 SGHTA and CDR2 FQGNSA. V lost 4 bases to trimming and J lost 5 bases; unmatched junction nucleotides: 10. CDR3 residues: CASSSELLALETQYF. Written as DNA, the CDR3 is TGTGCCAGCAGCTCAGAGCTACTAGCGCTGGAGACCCAGTACTTC.

DNA of the CDR3: TGCAGTGCTAGTGAGGTTCAGAGGTACGAGCAGTACTTC. Protein product: CSASEVQRYEQYF. The V call is TRBV20-1, the J call TRBJ2-7; D is unresolved. There are 13 residues in the CDR3. The V end lost 3 bases, the J end lost 4 bases, and 13 bases lay between the germline ends. Germline lookup yields CDR1 DFQATT and CDR2 SNEGSKA (reference sequence).

The V and J genes are TRBV4-3 and TRBJ1-1; possible D gene TRBD1, 6 bases. Germline V gene data show CDR1 as LGHNA and CDR2 as YSLEER. This CDR3 spans 15 amino acids. Trimming shortened V by 3 bases and J by 3 bases, and 14 bases separated the two germline ends. CDR3 sequence (DNA): TGCGCCAGCAGCCACTCAGCCGGGGGGCACACTGAAGCTTTCTTT. It yields the protein CASSHSAGGHTEAFF.

This chain uses TRBV6-2 or TRBV6-3 with TRBJ1-5; D remains ambiguous. Germline CDR1 and CDR2: MNHEY and SVGEGT. CDR3 size: 14 residues. Trimming took off 9 bases at V and 0 bases at J, with 12 bases between the two ends. The CDR3 sequence: CASASAASNQPQHF. The CDR3 coding sequence is TGTGCCAGTGCCTCCGCAGCTAGCAATCAGCCCCAGCATTTT.

The table lists this clonotype with a few counts. The V and J genes are TRBV7-2 and TRBJ1-4; tentatively, D is TRBD1 (5 bases). Germline values: CDR1 SGHTA, CDR2 FQGNSA. V shed 1 base and J shed 4 bases, with 13 bases lying between them. The CDR3 sequence is 16 residues long. CDR3 nucleotide sequence: TGTGCCAGCAGCTTAGTTGGGGCAGGTTTTAATGAAAAACTGTTTTTT. Translation gives CASSLVGAGFNEKLFF. The whole variable domain, filled in from reference TRBV7-2 and TRBJ1-4, reads GAGVSQSPSNKVTEKGKDVELRCDPISGHTALYWYRQSLGQGLEFLIYFQGNSAPDKSGLPSDRFSAERTGGSVSTLTIQRTQQEDSAVYLCASSLVGAGFNEKLFFGSGTQLSVL.

The chain joins TRBV21-1 to TRBJ2-5; the table's D call of TRBD1 was not tested on the DNA. TRBV21-1 is deemed a pseudogene. The CDR3 sequence is 18 residues long. CDR3 DNA sequence: TGTGCCAGCAGCAAAGGAAGGTGTGCAGGGAATATTAGGGAGACCCAGTACTTC. Its translation: CASSKGRCAGNIRETQYF.

This clonotype has just a few counts. The chain carries TRBV7-6 and TRBJ2-7; TRBD1 or TRBD2 may be the D gene (5 bases each). This CDR3 has 15 residues. Per germline, CDR1 SGHVS and CDR2 FNYEAQ. V lost 5 bases and J lost 0, with 14 bases in between. The CDR3 region has the DNA TGTGCCAGCAGCATGGGACGGACAAGCTCCTACGAGCAGTACTTC. Its protein is CASSMGRTSSYEQYF.

This chain links TRBV4-3 with TRBJ2-5; 8 positions match TRBD1. Germline assignment: CDR1 LGHNA and CDR2 YSLEER. V was pared by 1 base and J by 5 bases, with 3 bases of the junction left unmatched. The CDR3 is 14 residues long. Written as DNA, the CDR3 is TGCGCCAGCAGCCAAGGACAGGGGTGGGAGACCCAGTACTTC. Its protein product is CASSQGQGWETQYF.

This clonotype has just a few counts. The J gene is TRBJ2-7, the V gene TRBV13; D might be TRBD1 (5 bases). CDR1 is PRHDT, CDR2 FYEKMQ, per germline (reference sequence). The CDR3 spans 16 residues. Trimming removed 2 bases from V and 3 bases from J, with 17 bases in between. The CDR3 is CASSLKPRTGSYEQYF. CDR3 coding DNA: TGTGCCAGCAGCTTAAAGCCCCGCACAGGCAGCTACGAGCAGTACTTC.

The chain recombines TRBV4-2 with TRBJ1-1; D gene ambiguous. This CDR3 is built from 16 residues. Trimming cost V 0 bases and J 0 bases, with 11 bases left between them. Germline V gene data show CDR1 as LGHNA and CDR2 as YNFKEQ. The CDR3 loop reads CASSQDPNSMNTEAFF. CDR3 sequence (DNA): TGTGCCAGCAGCCAAGATCCCAACTCTATGAACACTGAAGCTTTCTTT.

V usage is TRBV20-1 and J usage is TRBJ2-5; D not resolved. Trimming removed 3 bases from V and 11 bases from J, with 10 bases in between. The length of the CDR3 is 10 residues. Looked up from germline, CDR1 is DFQATT and CDR2 is SNEGSKA (reference sequence). The CDR3 loop reads CSARWGRQYF. The CDR3 nucleotides read TGCAGTGCTAGGTGGGGTAGGCAGTACTTC.

The V call is TRBV4-3, the J call TRBJ2-1; TRBD1 matches at 8 bases. The CDR3 is 15 amino acids. J lost 10 bases, V lost 4 bases, and 12 bases had no gene match. The germline CDR1 and CDR2 sequences are LGHNA and YSLEER. The DNA for the CDR3 is TGCGCCAGCAGCCGAAGTCCCGGGACAGGATACGAGCAGTTCTTC. Translated, it gives CASSRSPGTGYEQFF.

With respect to this clonotype: The junction shows a germline mismatch at one end, possibly a read error. The chain couples TRBV5-6 to TRBJ2-1, with 8 bases aligning to TRBD2. Germline V gene lookup returns CDR1 SGHDT and CDR2 YYEEEE. CDR3 length: 13 amino acids. The CDR3 is CAGSLGYGGAEFF. The CDR3, as DNA: TGTGCCGGCAGCTTGGGGTACGGGGGGGCCGAGTTCTTC.

This clonotype was counted a few times. The V and J genes are TRBV10-3 and TRBJ2-5, with TRBD1 matching over 11 bases. CDR3 length: 16 amino acids. Germline V gives CDR1 ENHRY, CDR2 SYGVKD. V gave up 2 bases and J gave up 4 bases; unmatched junction bases: 6. CDR3 nucleotides: TGTGCCATCAGTGAGACGACCGGGACAGGGGGAGAGACCCAGTACTTC. Its protein is CAISETTGTGGETQYF.

The V gene is TRBV4-3, the J gene TRBJ1-2, with no clear D. The V end lost 0 bases, the J end lost 8 bases, and 10 bases lay between the germline ends. The CDR3 runs 13 residues. Germline-derived CDR1 and CDR2 are LGHNA and YSLEER. The CDR3, as DNA: TGCGCCAGCAGCCAAGAAGTTCTAGAAGGCTACACCTTC. The encoded protein is CASSQEVLEGYTF.

The gene calls are TRBV6-5 and TRBJ1-4; 7 bases are a match to TRBD1. CDR1 MNHEY and CDR2 SVGAGI come from the germline V gene. Trimming at V came to 6 bases and at J to 11 bases, leaving 9 bases not matched to a gene. The CDR3 totals 13 residues. DNA of the CDR3: TGTGCCAGCAGAGTTACAGGGGCGCGGAAACTGTTTTTT. This encodes CASRVTGARKLFF.

The J gene is TRBJ1-4, the V gene TRBV20-1; D gene ambiguous. V was shortened by 6 bases and J by 2 bases, with 7 bases between the two germline ends. The CDR3 is 12 amino acids. Per the germline V gene, CDR1 is DFQATT and CDR2 is SNEGSKA (reference sequence). CDR3 protein: CSAILTNEKLFF. The CDR3 DNA is TGCAGTGCCATATTGACTAATGAAAAACTGTTTTTT.

Note on this clonotype: The junction shows a germline mismatch at one end, possibly a read error. V usage is TRBV7-3 and J usage is TRBJ2-7; D is perhaps TRBD2 (6 bases). Looked up from germline, CDR1 is SGHTA and CDR2 is FQGTGA. The CDR3 is 16 amino acids. The CDR3 loop reads CASSLTPGGSSHEQYF. The CDR3 coding sequence is TGTGCCAGCAGCTTAACTCCCGGAGGGAGCTCCCACGAGCAGTACTTC. The entire variable domain, with the rest obtained from reference TRBV7-3 and TRBJ2-7, is as follows: GAGVSQTPSNKVTEKGKYVELRCDPISGHTALYWYRQSLGQGPEFLIYFQGTGAADDSGLPNDRFFAVRPEGSVSTLKIQRTERGDSAVYLCASSLTPGGSSHEQYFGPGTRLTVT.

In this sample, this clonotype turned up a few times. The chain couples TRBV2 to TRBJ2-7, with D perhaps assigned TRBD1 or TRBD2 (5 bases each). Germline values: CDR1 SNHLY, CDR2 FYNNEI. The V end was cut by 9 bases, the J end by 4 bases, with 16 bases between. CDR3 length equals 13 residues. The CDR3 loop reads CASGGMGRYEQYF. For the CDR3, the DNA is TGTGCCAGTGGGGGAATGGGGCGGTACGAGCAGTACTTC.

The CDR3 nucleotides read TGTGCCAGCAGCTCTGTAGACAGGGGGCTCGATGAGCAGTTCTTC. This encodes CASSSVDRGLDEQFF. The gene calls are TRBV5-6 and TRBJ2-1, with 10 bases that match TRBD1. The CDR3 has 15 residues. Trimming took 3 bases from V and 8 from J; bases not matched to a gene: 8. Germline V CDR1 and CDR2: SGHDT, YYEEEE.

This chain connects TRBV6-1 to TRBJ2-2; D not resolved. Per the germline V gene, CDR1 is MNHNS and CDR2 is SASEGT. The V end was cut by 0 bases, the J end by 3 bases, with 8 bases between. The CDR3 is 15 residues long. The CDR3 bases are TGTGCCAGCAGTGAAGCTCCGGTTGACACCGGGGAGCTGTTTTTT. Residues: CASSEAPVDTGELFF.

The chain has TRBV2 and TRBJ2-7, with D tentatively TRBD1 (5 bases). Trimming took off 0 bases at V and 6 bases at J, with 9 bases between the two ends. The CDR3 has 13 amino acids. Germline V lookup: CDR1 SNHLY, CDR2 FYNNEI. The CDR3 protein is CASSEAQAAEQYF. The CDR3, as DNA: TGTGCCAGCAGTGAAGCACAGGCAGCCGAGCAGTACTTC.

The chain couples TRBV5-1 to TRBJ1-2, with TRBD1 matching 8 bases. CDR1 SGHRS and CDR2 YFSETQ come from the germline V gene. CDR3 length: 14 amino acids. J gave up 7 bases and V 3 bases, and 8 bases lay outside the gene matches. The CDR3 bases are TGCGCCAGCAGCTCTCAACCAGGGGGCGGTGGCTACACCTTC. The encoded protein is CASSSQPGGGGYTF.

The chain couples TRBV5-6 to TRBJ2-7, with D unresolved. The CDR3 is 15 residues long. Per the germline V gene, CDR1 is SGHDT and CDR2 is YYEEEE. Between the trimmed V and J ends, which lost 4 bases and 1 base, there was a span of 15 bases. CDR3 region: CASSPAELVSYEQYF. The CDR3 DNA is TGTGCCAGCAGCCCCGCGGAACTGGTATCCTACGAGCAGTACTTC.

This rearrangement joins TRBV11-2 to TRBJ2-1, with 13 bases matching TRBD2. With the DNA end fitting TRBJ2-7 better, the J assignment may be wrong. This CDR3 region has 15 residues. The germline gives CDR1 SGHAT, CDR2 FQNNGV. The CDR3 reads CASSLELAGGSEQYF. The CDR3 DNA follows: TGTGCCAGCAGCTTAGAACTAGCGGGGGGGAGTGAGCAGTACTTC.

The genes are TRBV10-3 and TRBJ1-1, with 12 bases identical to TRBD1. CDR1 ENHRY and CDR2 SYGVKD come from the germline V gene. This CDR3 region has 15 residues. The junction had 5 bases not matched to a gene; V was cut back by 5 bases and J by 4 bases. The CDR3 nucleotides are TGTGCCATCAGTCCGGGACAGGGGGCGAGCACTGAAGCTTTCTTT. Its translation is CAISPGQGASTEAFF.